These 5 T cell receptor beta chains were sequenced from one sample in a study of cytomegalovirus exposure and HLA in healthy donors. With 60 Vbeta and 13 Jbeta primers, the PCR was carried out. Profiled with immunoSEQ multiplex PCR; TCRdb holds only in-frame clones, not every one. The table gives 200,000 or so clones; the top ten clones make up over 0.95% of it. Sequencing was performed on PBMCs. Receptor source: a girl aged 2 to 10 in good health and CMV-seropositive.

The rearrangement uses TRBV19 and TRBJ2-3, with D possibly being TRBD2 (6 bases). V was trimmed by 5 bases and J by 4 bases, leaving 16 bases between them. The CDR3 runs to 15 residues. Germline V gene lookup returns CDR1 LNHDA and CDR2 SQIVND (reference sequence). The CDR3 DNA follows: TGTGCCAGTAGTTCCCCGGGACTTTCTTCAGATACGCAGTATTTT. Its protein is CASSSPGLSSDTQYF.

V is TRBV5-6 and J is TRBJ2-7; 7 bases align to TRBD1. V gave up 5 bases and J gave up 12 bases; unmatched junction bases: 11. The CDR3 is 12 residues long. Per the germline V gene, CDR1 is SGHDT and CDR2 is YYEEEE. In nucleotides, the CDR3 is TGTGCCAGCAGTACAGGGGCCGGGACAGCGTACTTC. Translating gives CASSTGAGTAYF.

The rearrangement uses TRBV5-6 and TRBJ2-1; the D gene is possibly TRBD2 (5 bases). The germline V and J ends were trimmed by 4 bases and 0 bases, with 8 bases remaining between them. The CDR3 totals 14 residues. Germline CDR1 SGHDT, CDR2 YYEEEE. The CDR3 reads CASSRRPSYNEQFF. The CDR3 region has the DNA TGTGCCAGCAGCAGGAGGCCCTCCTACAATGAGCAGTTCTTC.

The chain recombines TRBV4-1 with TRBJ2-5; weak D call: TRBD1 (5 bases). The CDR3 is 16 residues long. V lost 0 bases and J 3 bases, leaving 14 bases between the germline ends. Per the germline V gene, CDR1 is MGHRA and CDR2 is YSYEKL. The DNA of the CDR3 is TGCGCCAGCAGCCAAGACATAGGGGTCGAAGAAGAGACCCAGTACTTC. Translation gives CASSQDIGVEEETQYF.

The chain recombines TRBV5-1 with TRBJ1-2; weak D call: TRBD1 (5 bases). Germline V gene data show CDR1 as SGHRS and CDR2 as YFSETQ. The CDR3 sequence is 13 residues long. Trimming took 0 bases from V and 6 from J, leaving 9 bases between them. The CDR3 protein is CASSLAGGDGYTF. CDR3 coding DNA: TGCGCCAGCAGCTTGGCCGGAGGGGATGGCTACACCTTC.